The source of this TCR beta chain is a study of post-analysis software for immune sequencing data. Findings and caveats of the study: The study found significantly lower normalized Chao1 diversity in multiple sclerosis patients than in controls. Roughly 5 TRBV segments occurring more often in patients than controls included TRBV5-6, TRBV5-1 and TRBV20-1. Strong co-clustering by F measure was evident for samples that had been prepared in the same batch.

Germline lookup yields CDR1 MNHEY and CDR2 SMNVEV (reference sequence). Trimming took off 0 bases at V and 7 bases at J, with 12 bases between the two ends. This CDR3 is 14 amino acids long. Unique-molecular-identifier-tagged TCR beta cDNA libraries were used. Once roughly 0.9 to 10 million T cells were used, roughly 0.5 million cDNA molecules resulted. TCRdb processed the PCR reads anew with MiXCR; each CDR3 protein has one entry. The sample gives about 820,000 distinct CDR3 sequences, approximately 53% of which show up once; 4% to 5.5% is in the top ten. As regards this clonotype: Its antigen is unidentified.

Sequenced material: blood. The source is a girl between 10 and 17 years old with multiple sclerosis. The chain carries TRBV27 and TRBJ1-2; D gene unclear. This CDR3 is CASSLSLEAAGYTF. The CDR3 bases are TGTGCCAGCAGTTTATCCCTCGAAGCGGCTGGCTACACCTTC.